The clone carrying this T cell receptor (beta chain) was picked up many times. What it binds is not known. From RNA transcripts, TCR beta CDR3 regions were amplified. An initial round of RT-PCR targeting the TCR CDR3 relied on the HTBI primer set. From the multiplex PCR reads, TCRdb called clonotypes with MiXCR, one entry per CDR3 protein. The sample has almost 250,000 distinct CDR3 sequences; 24% are singletons. These data originate in a study of T cells in Graves' hyperthyroidism and ophthalmopathy. Study conclusions and caveats: The model's output predicted ophthalmopathy at a median of roughly 6.9 months prior to onset.

The authors took PBMCs from over 8.5 ml fresh peripheral blood. CDR1 is KGHSH and CDR2 is LQKENI in the germline V gene. V shed 6 bases and J 4 bases; nucleotides not matched to a gene: 5. This CDR3 has 13 amino acids. The receptor's source is a woman aged 40 to 50 with Graves' ophthalmopathy. V and J are TRBV18 and TRBJ2-7; TRBD2 agrees at 8 bases. What was sequenced was blood. CDR3 in DNA: TGTGCCAGCTCCGAGCGGGAGATGTACGAGCAGTACTTC. As protein: CASSEREMYEQYF.